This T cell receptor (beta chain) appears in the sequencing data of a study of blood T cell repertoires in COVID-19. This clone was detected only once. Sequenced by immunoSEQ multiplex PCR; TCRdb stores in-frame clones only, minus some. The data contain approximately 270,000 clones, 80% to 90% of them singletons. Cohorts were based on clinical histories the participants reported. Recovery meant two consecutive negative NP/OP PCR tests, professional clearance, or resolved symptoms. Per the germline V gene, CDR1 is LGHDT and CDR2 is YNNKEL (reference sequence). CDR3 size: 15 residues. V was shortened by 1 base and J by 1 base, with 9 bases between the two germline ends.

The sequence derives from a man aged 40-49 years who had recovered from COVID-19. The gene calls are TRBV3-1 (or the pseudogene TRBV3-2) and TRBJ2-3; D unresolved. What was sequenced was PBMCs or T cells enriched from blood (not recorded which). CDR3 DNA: TGTGCCAGCAGCCAAGGAGAGCGCCGCACAGATACGCAGTATTTT. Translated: CASSQGERRTDTQYF.